This T cell receptor (beta chain) was found in a study of cytotoxic CD8 clonotypes in ibrutinib-treated CLL. The table lists this clone with a few counts. TCRdb's table, derived via immunoSEQ multiplex PCR, lists solely in-frame clones and lacks some. The sample contains some 350,000 clones, over 55% of which appear only once. Germline V lookup: CDR1 WSHSY, CDR2 SAAADI. The CDR3 runs 15 residues. V was clipped by 3 bases and J by 0 bases, with 9 bases between them. Source: PBMCs, taken after 36 months of ibrutinib treatment. The gene calls are TRBV10-2 and TRBJ1-3; D ambiguous. The source is a human donor with chronic lymphocytic leukemia. This CDR3 is CASSENGGSGNTIYF. The CDR3 nucleotides read TGCGCCAGCAGTGAAAACGGAGGCTCTGGAAACACCATATATTTT.